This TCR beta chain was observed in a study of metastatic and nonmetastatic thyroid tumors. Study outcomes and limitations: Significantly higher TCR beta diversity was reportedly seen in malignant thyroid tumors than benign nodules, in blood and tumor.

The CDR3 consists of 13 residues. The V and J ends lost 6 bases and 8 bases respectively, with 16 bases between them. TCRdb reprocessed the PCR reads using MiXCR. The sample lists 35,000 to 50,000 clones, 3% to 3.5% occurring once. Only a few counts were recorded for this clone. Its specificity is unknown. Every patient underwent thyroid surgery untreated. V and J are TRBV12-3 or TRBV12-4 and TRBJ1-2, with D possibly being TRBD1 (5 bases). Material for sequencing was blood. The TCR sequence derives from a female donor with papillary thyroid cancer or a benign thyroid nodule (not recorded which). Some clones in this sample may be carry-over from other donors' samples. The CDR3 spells CASRGTGALGYTF. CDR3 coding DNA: TGTGCCAGCAGGGGAACCGGGGCACTCGGCTACACCTTC.